The 8 T cell receptor beta chains listed next were all sequenced from one sample in a study of blood T cells in healthy people across ages. Through a sample-barcoded 5' primer and a J-beta primer mix, a second PCR was run for roughly 6 to 11 cycles. In TCRdb, the 5' RACE reads were re-called with MiXCR into one record per CDR3 protein. Among 1,100,000 or so distinct CDR3 sequences listed, over 35% were seen once. The sample comprised blood. The receptors come from a woman aged 55-69 years in good health.

This chain's CDR3 is CASSERPGGQGAYEQYF. The DNA of the CDR3 is TGTGCCAGCAGTGAACGGCCTGGAGGTCAGGGTGCCTACGAGCAGTACTTC. The chain employs TRBV6-1 and TRBJ2-7; D could derive from TRBD1 or TRBD2 (5 bases each). The CDR3 length is 17 residues. The germline V gene has CDR1 MNHNS and CDR2 SASEGT. Trimming took 2 bases from V and 2 from J, leaving 19 bases between them.

For this clonotype: This may come from a read error, since a much larger clone is one base off. The chain has TRBV7-2 and TRBJ2-5; TRBD2 aligns across 12 bases. Per germline, CDR1 SGHTA and CDR2 FQGNSA. The length of the CDR3 is 14 residues. Losses at the gene ends were 6 bases for V and 11 bases for J; bases not matched to a gene: 10. CDR3: CASRRTSGTNEQYF. CDR3 coding DNA: TGTGCCAGCAGGAGGACTAGCGGGACCAATGAGCAGTACTTC. Complete variable domain (other parts from reference TRBV7-2 and TRBJ2-5): GAGVSQSPSNKVTEKGKDVELRCDPISGHTALYWYRQSLGQGLEFLIYFQGNSAPDKSGLPSDRFSAERTGGSVSTLTIQRTQQEDSAVYLCASRRTSGTNEQYFGPGTRLLVL.

The V and J genes are TRBV7-2 and TRBJ2-3; 12 nucleotides line up with TRBD2. Germline CDR1 SGHTA, CDR2 FQGNSA. The ends lost 2 bases at V and 5 bases at J; junction bases unmatched: 14. This CDR3 comprises 19 residues. DNA for the CDR3: TGTGCCAGCAGCTTATTTCATGGGCTAGCGGGAGGGACGGGAGATACGCAGTATTTT. Its translation: CASSLFHGLAGGTGDTQYF.

The rearrangement uses TRBV28 and TRBJ2-7; no clear D gene. Trimming took 3 bases from V and 3 from J, leaving 12 bases between them. The CDR3 spans 14 residues. Germline V CDR1 and CDR2: MDHEN, SYDVKM. The CDR3 DNA sequence: TGTGCCAGCAGTTTTAAGGGCTACGACTACGAGCAGTACTTC. It codes for CASSFKGYDYEQYF.

Here the CDR3 DNA reads TGCGCCAGCAGTCCAGTTTGGGGCTCCGGGACTAGCGGAGCCCCATACGAGCAGTACTTC. This translates into CASSPVWGSGTSGAPYEQYF. The J gene is TRBJ2-7, the V gene TRBV10-1, with TRBD2 identical over 11 bases. Germline trimming cut 5 bases from V and 4 bases from J; bases unmatched to any gene: 22. From germline, CDR1 is WNHNN and CDR2 SYGVQD (reference sequence). The CDR3 totals 20 residues.

This clonotype was seen only a few times. The V call is TRBV27, the J call TRBJ2-5; maybe TRBD2 (5 bases). Gene TRBJ2-7 matches the end of the DNA better, so the J call may be wrong. The V gene's germline CDR1 is MNHEY and CDR2 SMNVEV (reference sequence). This CDR3 spans 13 amino acids. The CDR3 is CASSLYGVYEQYF. DNA of the CDR3: TGTGCCAGCAGTTTATACGGGGTTTACGAGCAGTACTTC.

The chain employs TRBV20-1 and TRBJ2-1; 9 bases agree with TRBD2. The CDR3 loop spans 14 amino acids. Germline lookup yields CDR1 DFQATT and CDR2 SNEGSKA (reference sequence). Unmatched junction bases numbered 12, after V lost 6 bases and J lost 9 bases. The CDR3 loop is CSAAVVAGASEQFF. The CDR3 DNA reads TGCAGTGCGGCGGTTGTAGCGGGAGCCAGTGAGCAGTTCTTC.

The chain recombines TRBV20-1 with TRBJ1-2; 8 bases line up with TRBD1. Losses at the gene ends were 6 bases for V and 8 bases for J; bases not matched to a gene: 14. The germline V gene has CDR1 DFQATT and CDR2 SNEGSKA (reference sequence). The CDR3 sequence is 14 residues long. The CDR3 DNA is TGCAGTGCCCCCCCGACAGGGGCCTTTGGCGGCTACACCTTC. Translating gives CSAPPTGAFGGYTF.